This TCR beta chain appears in the sequencing data of a study of blood T cell repertoires in COVID-19. About the study: The origin of the acute and convalescent COVID-19 samples was the United States, Italy and Spain. The analysed material was cDNA or gDNA that came from T cells, B-cell-depleted T cells, or PBMCs.

The CDR3 runs 15 residues. V lost 5 bases to trimming and J lost 5 bases; unmatched junction nucleotides: 11. The germline V gene has CDR1 LGHNT and CDR2 FRNRAP. In the original analysis: Researchers report that nucleated cell counts were estimated from reference gene primer amplification. TCRdb keeps only in-frame clones here, not all; method: immunoSEQ multiplex PCR. V, J and clone size were drawn from that table, and D and trimming were deduced from the DNA. The table lists 250,000 to 350,000 clones, approximately 91% of them singletons, with around an eighth in the top ten. This clonotype was sampled from a woman aged 60-75 years with acute or convalescent COVID-19. The V gene is TRBV12-5, the J gene TRBJ1-1; 7 positions agree with TRBD1. Sequencing was done on a sample of peripheral blood. CDR3: CASGKTGVGWTEAFF. For the CDR3, the DNA is TGTGCTAGTGGTAAAACAGGGGTAGGTTGGACTGAAGCTTTCTTT.